These 16 T cell receptor beta chains were all obtained from the same sample, sequenced in a study of OX40 agonist ivuxolimab in advanced cancers. The assay was immunoSEQ multiplex PCR, and TCRdb's table has in-frame clones only and misses some. Among roughly 90,000 clones listed, roughly 93% were seen once. The sequencing here drew on CD4+ or CD8+ T cells sorted from blood, taken in a trial of the OX40 agonist ivuxolimab. These receptors all come from an adult with an advanced solid tumor such as melanoma, head and neck, liver or kidney cancer.

The chain has TRBV4-3 and TRBJ2-2, with a possible D match to TRBD2 (6 bases). V gave up 4 bases and J gave up 1 base, with 10 bases separating them. The CDR3 length is 15 residues. Germline CDR1 LGHNA, CDR2 YSLEER. CDR3 residues: CASSLIAVNTGELFF. Written as DNA, the CDR3 is TGCGCCAGCAGCCTAATAGCGGTGAACACCGGGGAGCTGTTTTTT.

This chain uses TRBV9 with TRBJ2-2; 8 bases line up with TRBD1. The CDR3 is 16 residues long. Germline trimming cut 4 bases from V and 1 base from J; bases unmatched to any gene: 6. Germline assignment: CDR1 SGDLS and CDR2 YYNGEE. The CDR3 DNA follows: TGTGCCAGCAGCCCATGGACAGGGAAGAACACCGGGGAGCTGTTTTTT. Translating gives CASSPWTGKNTGELFF.

The chain recombines TRBV18 with TRBJ1-1, with a possible D match to TRBD1 (6 bases). Germline V CDR1 and CDR2: KGHSH, LQKENI. This CDR3 spans 14 amino acids. V was trimmed by 6 bases and J by 4 bases, leaving 15 bases between them. The CDR3, as DNA: TGTGCCAGCTCCAGGGTACAGGGAGGCACTGAAGCTTTCTTT. Residues: CASSRVQGGTEAFF.

V usage is TRBV7-2 and J usage is TRBJ2-5; no reliable D call. Trimming cost V 3 bases and J 5 bases, with 10 bases left between them. CDR3 length: 13 amino acids. In germline, CDR1 is SGHTA, CDR2 FQGNSA. The CDR3: CASSLVDGETQYF. The DNA of the CDR3 is TGTGCCAGCAGCTTGGTGGATGGGGAGACCCAGTACTTC.

The chain recombines TRBV5-1 with TRBJ1-5; possible D gene TRBD1, 6 bases. V was trimmed by 0 bases and J by 4 bases, leaving 14 bases between them. CDR1 and CDR2 from the germline V gene are SGHRS and YFSETQ. The CDR3 contains 16 residues. The CDR3 loop reads CASSLEYRDRNQPQHF. The CDR3 DNA reads TGCGCCAGCAGCTTGGAGTACAGGGACCGAAATCAGCCCCAGCATTTT. The variable domain in full, with the rest retrieved from reference TRBV5-1 and TRBJ1-5, is KAGVTQTPRYLIKTRGQQVTLSCSPISGHRSVSWYQQTPGQGLQFLFEYFSETQRNKGNFPGRFSGRQFSNSRSEMNVSTLELGDSALYLCASSLEYRDRNQPQHFGDGTRLSIL.

This chain uses TRBV7-2 with TRBJ2-5, with TRBD2 matching over 8 bases. The CDR3 loop spans 15 amino acids. Per the germline V gene, CDR1 is SGHTA and CDR2 is FQGNSA. With V trimmed by 3 bases and J by 6 bases, 9 bases remained unmatched. The CDR3 bases are TGTGCCAGCAGCTTTGAGCGGGAGTGGGAGAAGACCCAGTACTTC. Its translation is CASSFEREWEKTQYF.

The J gene is TRBJ1-2, the V gene TRBV5-6, with D unclear. This CDR3 spans 13 amino acids. Trimming shortened V by 0 bases and J by 5 bases, and 8 bases separated the two germline ends. Germline CDR1 and CDR2: SGHDT and YYEEEE. The CDR3 here is CASSLAREYGYTF. The DNA for the CDR3 is TGTGCCAGCAGCTTGGCCCGGGAGTATGGCTACACCTTC.

The chain carries TRBV7-8 and TRBJ2-1; D remains ambiguous. The CDR3 loop spans 13 amino acids. CDR1 SGHVS and CDR2 FQNEAQ come from the germline V gene. V was trimmed by 2 bases and J by 7 bases, leaving 9 bases between them. DNA of the CDR3: TGTGCCAGCAGCTTATACCGTATGAATGAGCAGTTCTTC. Its protein product is CASSLYRMNEQFF.

The chain employs TRBV4-2 and TRBJ2-7; 7 bases agree with TRBD2. Germline CDR1 LGHNA, CDR2 YNFKEQ. The CDR3 sequence is 14 residues long. Germline trimming cut 2 bases from V and 0 bases from J; bases unmatched to any gene: 1. CDR3 DNA: TGTGCCAGCAGCCAAAGCGGGATCTCCTACGAGCAGTACTTC. It specifies CASSQSGISYEQYF.

This chain uses TRBV11-2 with TRBJ2-7; 10 bases line up with TRBD2. The trim removed 5 bases at V and 1 base at J, leaving 5 bases unmatched. CDR1 SGHAT and CDR2 FQNNGV come from the germline V gene. The length of the CDR3 is 15 residues. The CDR3 nucleotides read TGTGCCAGCAGCCCTCGAGCGGGAGGGTCCTACGAGCAGTACTTC. This gives the protein CASSPRAGGSYEQYF.

This chain links TRBV25-1 with TRBJ2-7; maybe TRBD1 (5 bases). CDR1 is MGHDK, CDR2 SYGVNS, per germline. V lost 7 bases and J lost 8, with 15 bases in between. The CDR3 is 12 amino acids. CDR3 amino acids: CASTTGVSQQYF. The CDR3 bases are TGTGCCAGCACTACAGGTGTATCCCAGCAGTACTTC.

The count of this clone is one. The rearrangement joins TRBV6-5 to TRBJ2-3, with D perhaps being TRBD1 or TRBD2 (5 bases each). Germline CDR1 and CDR2: MNHEY and SVGAGI. V lost 7 bases to trimming and J lost 1 base, with 12 bases between them. The CDR3 spans 14 residues. The CDR3 is CASNPRGGTDTQYF. For the CDR3, the DNA is TGTGCCAGCAATCCTCGGGGCGGCACAGATACGCAGTATTTT.

The rearrangement uses TRBV5-4 and TRBJ2-4, with a weak D call TRBD1 (6 bases). Germline CDR1 SGHNT, CDR2 YYREEE (reference sequence). The V end lost 4 bases, the J end lost 0 bases, and 11 bases lay between the germline ends. The CDR3 consists of 15 residues. The CDR3 sequence is CASSPRGTAKNIQYF. The CDR3 nucleotides are TGTGCCAGCAGCCCTAGGGGGACAGCCAAAAACATTCAGTACTTC.

The rearrangement links TRBV5-1 to TRBJ2-7, with TRBD1 identical over 9 bases. Germline CDR1 reads SGHRS; CDR2 reads YFSETQ. The V gene end was trimmed by 4 bases and the J gene end by 3 bases; junction bases not matched to a gene: 5. The CDR3 runs to 14 residues. CDR3 loop: CASSQTGQGYEQYF. The CDR3 DNA reads as TGCGCCAGCAGCCAGACGGGACAGGGCTACGAGCAGTACTTC. The entire variable domain, with the rest obtained from reference TRBV5-1 and TRBJ2-7, is as follows: KAGVTQTPRYLIKTRGQQVTLSCSPISGHRSVSWYQQTPGQGLQFLFEYFSETQRNKGNFPGRFSGRQFSNSRSEMNVSTLELGDSALYLCASSQTGQGYEQYFGPGTRLTVT.

The CDR3 DNA follows: TGTGCCAGCACTTTCTCGACTAGCGGGAGCTACGAGCAGTACTTC. This translates into CASTFSTSGSYEQYF. This chain uses TRBV7-2 with TRBJ2-7; 12 bases fit TRBD2. Germline CDR1 and CDR2: SGHTA and FQGNSA. With 7 bases clipped from V and 3 bases from J, the junction kept 7 bases outside the gene matches. This CDR3 spans 15 amino acids.

This chain links TRBV7-8 with TRBJ1-5; TRBD1 matches 7 bases. Germline V gene lookup returns CDR1 SGHVS and CDR2 FQNEAQ. CDR3 length: 16 amino acids. V gave up 1 base and J gave up 0 bases; unmatched junction bases: 3. The CDR3 DNA sequence: TGTGCCAGCAGCTTAGTACAGGGGTTTAGCAATCAGCCCCAGCATTTT. It encodes CASSLVQGFSNQPQHF.